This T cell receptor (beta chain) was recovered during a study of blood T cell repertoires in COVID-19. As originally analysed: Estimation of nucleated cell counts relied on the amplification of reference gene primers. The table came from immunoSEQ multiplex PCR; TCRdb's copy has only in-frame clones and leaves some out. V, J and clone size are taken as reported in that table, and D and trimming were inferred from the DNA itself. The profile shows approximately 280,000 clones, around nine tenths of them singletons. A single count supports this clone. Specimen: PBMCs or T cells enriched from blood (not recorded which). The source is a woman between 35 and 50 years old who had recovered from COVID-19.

The DNA for the CDR3 is TGTGCCAGCATGCCGGGGTACACTGAAGCTTTCTTT. It translates to CASMPGYTEAFF. The chain recombines TRBV28 with TRBJ1-1; no definite D call. The germline V gene has CDR1 MDHEN and CDR2 SYDVKM. Trimming shortened V by 7 bases and J by 3 bases, and 9 bases separated the two germline ends. There are 12 residues in the CDR3. Using reference TRBV28 and TRBJ1-1 for the parts outside the CDR3, the full variable domain is DVKVTQSSRYLVKRTGEKVFLECVQDMDHENMFWYRQDPGLGLRLIYFSYDVKMKEKGDIPEGYSVSREKKERFSLILESASTNQTSMYLCASMPGYTEAFFGQGTRLTVV.